These T cell receptor beta chains were read from a single sample in a study of OX40 agonist ivuxolimab in advanced cancers. Clones were read by immunoSEQ multiplex PCR, and TCRdb kept only the in-frame ones, dropping some. The sample consists of some 67,000 clones, about 85% of them appearing once. This material consisted of CD4+ or CD8+ T cells sorted from blood, taken in a trial of the OX40 agonist ivuxolimab. The receptors shown here come from an adult with an advanced solid tumor such as melanoma, head and neck, liver or kidney cancer. The CDR3 runs from the conserved cysteine through the conserved F or W. The D gene is left open where the match is weak. For some rows the clone size is stated as once, few or many, or as a class when expanded; others skip it.

V	D	size	J	DNA	CDR3
TRBV28	.	.	TRBJ1-2	TGTGCCAGCCATCCCCCGGGAGAGGGACTTTCTCTTGGCTACACCTTC	CASHPPGEGLSLGYTF
TRBV27	.	.	TRBJ2-3	TGTGCCAGTCACTCCCGCACAGATACGCAGTATTTT	CASHSRTDTQYF
TRBV2	.	once	TRBJ2-2	TGTGCCAGCAGTGAAGCCGATCAAAACACCGGGGAGCTGTTTTTT	CASSEADQNTGELFF
TRBV27	.	once	TRBJ2-4	TGTGCCAGCAGAGATTACAGGGGGGGTACCATTCAGTACTTC	CASRDYRGGTIQYF
TRBV7-8	.	.	TRBJ2-7	TGTGCCAGCAGCCTTGAACGCCTCGAGCAGTACTTC	CASSLERLEQYF
TRBV6-5	.	once	TRBJ2-1	TGTGCCAGCAGTTATAGCGGAGCCTCCTACAATGAGCAGTTCTTC	CASSYSGASYNEQFF
TRBV21-1	.	.	TRBJ1-5	TGTGCCAGCAGCAAAGCGCCACTGGGGGGAAGGGGTAACCTTGGGGGCAATCAGCCCCAGCATTTT	CASSKAPLGGRGNLGGNQPQHF
TRBV5-1	.	.	TRBJ2-3	TGCGCCAGCAGCGCACAGAGCACAGATACGCAGTATTTT	CASSAQSTDTQYF
TRBV27	.	.	TRBJ2-7	TGTGCCAGCAGTTTAAGGGGGGCCAGCCCCTACGAGCAGTACTTC	CASSLRGASPYEQYF
TRBV5-1	.	.	TRBJ2-2	TGCGCCAGCAGCGTATCCCCGGGACTTCCCACCGGGGAGCTGTTTTTT	CASSVSPGLPTGELFF
TRBV21-1	.	.	TRBJ2-3	TGTGCCAATCGAGGGGGAGGCCCAACTAGCACAGATACGCAGTATTTT	CANRGGGPTSTDTQYF
TRBV7-9	TRBD1	.	TRBJ1-5	TGTGCCAGCAGCTTAGGTCGCGGGACAGGACTCGAGCCCCAGCATTTT	CASSLGRGTGLEPQHF
TRBV7-9	.	.	TRBJ1-1	TGTGCCAGCAGCCCGCCTCCGAACACTGAAGCTTTCTTT	CASSPPPNTEAFF